This record looks at one T cell receptor (beta chain) sequence and its context. This sample was included in a study of blood T cell repertoires in COVID-19. Study details: Donors in the United States, Italy and Spain gave samples during acute or convalescent COVID-19. The analysed material was cDNA or gDNA that came from T cells, B-cell-depleted T cells, or PBMCs.

Original methodology: Reference gene primer amplification gave nucleated cell count estimates. The method was immunoSEQ multiplex PCR; TCRdb's version includes in-frame clones alone and lacks a portion of them. The V and J calls and clone size are taken from that table; D and trimming were inferred from the DNA. The table lists a few hundred thousand clones, less than 90% of them singletons. Germline loops: CDR1 SGHTA, CDR2 FQGNSA. This CDR3 comprises 14 residues. The V end lost 0 bases, the J end lost 5 bases, and 8 bases lay between the germline ends. Material for sequencing was peripheral blood. This rearrangement joins TRBV7-2 to TRBJ2-1; tentatively, D is TRBD1 (5 bases). The clonotype originates from an older woman who had recovered from COVID-19. CDR3 protein: CASSLAPGNNEQFF. CDR3 DNA sequence: TGTGCCAGCAGCTTAGCGCCAGGGAACAATGAGCAGTTCTTC.